These T cell receptor beta chains were read from a single sample in a study of beta chain features in type 1 diabetes. TCRdb's table, derived via immunoSEQ multiplex PCR, lists solely in-frame clones and lacks some. The sample contains 9,300 or so clones, roughly 74% of which appear only once. The specimen was Tregs from blood. The source of these receptors is a woman aged 18-29 years in good health. Both conserved end residues are part of each CDR3. A D gene is named only where the DNA matches it firmly. Clone sizes are given selectively: once, few, many, or a class where the clone is expanded.

>TRBV7-2|TRBJ1-6|17|TRBD1|NA
CASSLAGTGGYGSPLHF
TGTGCCAGCAGCTTAGCCGGGACAGGGGGCTACGGCTCACCCCTCCACTTT
>TRBV19|TRBJ2-1|13|TRBD2|NA
CASGLRTSNEQFF
TGTGCCAGTGGTCTCAGGACTAGCAATGAGCAGTTCTTC
>TRBV19|TRBJ1-1|13|TRBD1|NA
CASMDRVNTEAFF
TGTGCCAGCATGGACAGGGTAAACACTGAAGCTTTCTTT
>TRBV5-6|TRBJ2-4|14|TRBD1|NA
CASSGTGRKNIQYF
TGTGCCAGCAGCGGGACAGGGAGGAAAAACATTCAGTACTTC
>TRBV5-6|TRBJ1-2|13|NA|NA
CASSLAQSYGYTF
TGTGCCAGCAGCTTGGCACAGTCTTATGGCTACACCTTC
>TRBV6-1|TRBJ1-1|12|NA|NA
CASIPGNTEAFF
TGTGCCAGCATCCCGGGGAACACTGAAGCTTTCTTT
>TRBV30|TRBJ1-6|12|NA|NA
CAWADSNSPLHF
TGTGCCTGGGCGGACAGTAATTCACCCCTCCACTTT
>TRBV7-9|TRBJ2-3|15|TRBD2|NA
CASSLLSGGLDTQYF
TGTGCCAGCAGCTTATTAAGCGGGGGCCTCGATACGCAGTATTTT
>TRBV25-1|TRBJ2-6|18|NA|once
CASSFRRNWTKSGQRPDF
TGTGCCAGCAGTTTTCGTCGAAACTGGACAAAGTCGGGCCAACGTCCTGACTTC
>TRBV5-1|TRBJ1-2|15|NA|NA
CASRYSGPSAGGYTF
TGCGCCAGCAGGTACTCCGGCCCCTCTGCGGGGGGCTACACCTTC
>TRBV5-6|TRBJ2-7|12|NA|NA
CASSLNQGEQYF
TGTGCCAGCAGCCTCAATCAGGGAGAGCAGTACTTC
>TRBV6-5|TRBJ1-1|13|NA|few
CASGGRGNTEAFF
TGTGCCAGCGGGGGCCGGGGGAACACTGAAGCTTTCTTT